The following is a T cell receptor (beta chain) sequence with its context. The antigen remains unidentified. The study ran its PCR with 60 Vbeta and 13 Jbeta primers. The protocol was immunoSEQ multiplex PCR, while the TCRdb copy is restricted to in-frame clones and leaves out a portion. This sample has 90,000 to 120,000 clones, with roughly 70% found just once. The data originate from a study of cytomegalovirus exposure and HLA in healthy donors. Whole-study findings and limits: The study recorded about 150 TCR beta chains that were cytomegalovirus-associated.

The germline gives CDR1 LGHNA, CDR2 YNFKEQ. The ends lost 1 base at V and 3 bases at J; junction bases unmatched: 8. The CDR3 covers 16 residues. Sequencing was performed on PBMCs. The TCR comes from a woman younger than 30 in good health and CMV-seropositive. V and J are TRBV4-2 and TRBJ1-1; 7 nucleotides line up with TRBD1. CDR3 in DNA: TGTGCCAGCAGCCAAGTACTGGTAGGGGGCCACACTGAAGCTTTCTTT. Translating gives CASSQVLVGGHTEAFF.